The 15 T cell receptor beta chains below come from one sample, sequenced in a study of T cell responses to AZD1222 COVID-19 vaccine. Method: immunoSEQ multiplex PCR; TCRdb's copy keeps in-frame clones and lacks some. In the table there are over 55,000 clones, over 65% of which are singletons. The sample consisted of peripheral blood, taken 28 days after the second AZD1222 dose. These TCRs come from an adult who received the AZD1222 COVID-19 vaccine.

This clone is labeled medium-sized. V is TRBV12-1 and J is TRBJ2-7; TRBD2, the D gene given by the table, was not confirmed from the DNA. TRBV12-1 represents a pseudogene. The CDR3 has 18 amino acids. This CDR3 is CASSPRLLLAGKDYEQYF. In DNA, the CDR3 is TGTGCCAGCAGCCCCCGCCTCCTACTAGCGGGGAAGGACTACGAGCAGTACTTC.

The V and J genes are TRBV18 and TRBJ1-2; no reliable D call. This CDR3 region has 14 residues. Germline V CDR1 and CDR2: KGHSH, LQKENI. V lost 2 bases to trimming and J lost 1 base, with 8 bases between them. CDR3 DNA sequence: TGTGCCAGCTCACCAGAGACAAATAACTATGGCTACACCTTC. Translating it yields CASSPETNNYGYTF.

This clone was seen a few times. The chain combines TRBV9 with TRBJ2-2; D might be TRBD1 (6 bases). Germline V CDR1 and CDR2: SGDLS, YYNGEE. The CDR3 spans 17 residues. V lost 3 bases to trimming and J lost 7 bases, with 22 bases between them. CDR3 nucleotide sequence: TGTGCCAGCAGCGCCCGAACCGGGACAAGTTACATCGGGGAGCTGTTTTTT. It yields the protein CASSARTGTSYIGELFF.

This clone has a handful of counts. The chain joins TRBV6-1 to TRBJ1-5; no clear D gene. In germline, CDR1 is MNHNS, CDR2 SASEGT. The CDR3 is 12 amino acids. V was pared by 3 bases and J by 1 base, with 1 base between. CDR3 protein: CASSDSNQPQHF. DNA of the CDR3: TGTGCCAGCAGTGACAGCAATCAGCCCCAGCATTTT.

The genes are TRBV19 and TRBJ2-1; perhaps TRBD2 as D (6 bases). Germline assignment: CDR1 LNHDA and CDR2 SQIVND (reference sequence). V lost 5 bases, J lost 11 bases, and 19 bases lay in between. The CDR3 spans 14 residues. The DNA for the CDR3 is TGTGCCAGTAGTCCACTAGGGGCTAGCGATCAGCAGTTCTTC. Protein: CASSPLGASDQQFF.

Notes on this clone: The same CDR3 is also encoded by other DNA sequences in this sample. The V gene is TRBV5-1, the J gene TRBJ1-1; the match to TRBD1 covers 7 bases. CDR1 is SGHRS, CDR2 YFSETQ, per germline. The V gene end was trimmed by 0 bases and the J gene end by 3 bases; junction bases not matched to a gene: 2. The CDR3 covers 14 residues. Here the CDR3 reads CASSLEGGYTEAFF. DNA for the CDR3: TGCGCCAGCAGCTTGGAAGGGGGCTACACTGAAGCTTTCTTT.

The chain has TRBV19 and TRBJ1-5; a possible D gene is TRBD1 (5 bases). Trimming took 1 base from V and 1 from J, leaving 5 bases between them. Per the germline V gene, CDR1 is LNHDA and CDR2 is SQIVND (reference sequence). The length of the CDR3 is 14 residues. The CDR3 loop reads CASSIGDSNQPQHF. The DNA for the CDR3 is TGTGCCAGTAGTATAGGGGACAGCAATCAGCCCCAGCATTTT.

This chain links TRBV19 with TRBJ1-1, with 7 bases that match TRBD1. V lost 5 bases and J lost 3; bases outside the gene matches: 6. The CDR3 totals 14 residues. The germline CDR1 and CDR2 sequences are LNHDA and SQIVND (reference sequence). CDR3 region: CASSVRGYDTEAFF. CDR3 DNA: TGTGCCAGTAGTGTCAGGGGGTACGACACTGAAGCTTTCTTT.

The genes are TRBV29-1 and TRBJ2-3; 8 bases map to TRBD1. V lost 4 bases and J lost 4; bases outside the gene matches: 4. Per germline, CDR1 SQVTM and CDR2 ANQGSEA. CDR3 length equals 13 residues. CDR3 coding DNA: TGCAGCGTTGGAGGGACAGGATCAGATACGCAGTATTTT. The encoded protein is CSVGGTGSDTQYF.

J is TRBJ1-6 and V is TRBV2; the D is unclear. Trimming left V 7 bases short and J 8 bases short, with 12 bases between. In germline, CDR1 is SNHLY, CDR2 FYNNEI. This CDR3 is built from 13 residues. CDR3 amino acids: CASMPGRDSPLHF. The CDR3 DNA reads as TGTGCCAGCATGCCAGGCCGTGATTCACCCCTCCACTTT. Drawing the rest from reference TRBV2 and TRBJ1-6, the complete variable domain is EPEVTQTPSHQVTQMGQEVILRCVPISNHLYFYWYRQILGQKVEFLVSFYNNEISEKSEIFDDQFSVERPDGSNFTLKIRSTKLEDSAMYFCASMPGRDSPLHFGNGTRLTVT.

The rearrangement uses TRBV7-9 and TRBJ1-3; a possible D gene is TRBD1 (6 bases). CDR3 size: 15 residues. CDR1 SEHNR and CDR2 FQNEAQ come from the germline V gene (reference sequence). The germline V and J ends were trimmed by 3 bases and 0 bases, with 9 bases remaining between them. The CDR3 DNA sequence: TGTGCCAGCAGCTTCGGAGGGGGCTCTGGAAACACCATATATTTT. It is translated as CASSFGGGSGNTIYF. Full variable domain (rest looked up from reference TRBV7-9 and TRBJ1-3): DTGVSQNPRHKITKRGQNVTFRCDPISEHNRLYWYRQTLGQGPEFLTYFQNEAQLEKSRLLSDRFSAERPKGSFSTLEIQRTEQGDSAMYLCASSFGGGSGNTIYFGEGSWLTVV.

This sequence joins TRBV18 and TRBJ2-1, with TRBD2 matching over 8 bases. The CDR3 extends over 14 amino acids. The germline V gene has CDR1 KGHSH and CDR2 LQKENI. Losses at the gene ends were 6 bases for V and 5 bases for J; bases not matched to a gene: 6. The CDR3 loop is CASSHSGGNNEQFF. DNA of the CDR3: TGTGCCAGCTCCCACTCGGGGGGGAACAATGAGCAGTTCTTC. The full variable domain, rest sourced from reference TRBV18 and TRBJ2-1, is NAGVMQNPRHLVRRRGQEARLRCSPMKGHSHVYWYRQLPEEGLKFMVYLQKENIIDESGMPKERFSAEFPKEGPSILRIQQVVRGDSAAYFCASSHSGGNNEQFFGPGTRLTVL.

This sequence joins TRBV5-5 and TRBJ1-6; TRBD1 might be the D (5 bases). The V gene's germline CDR1 is SGHKS and CDR2 YYEKEE (reference sequence). This CDR3 contains 13 residues. V was shortened by 4 bases and J by 9 bases, with 11 bases between the two germline ends. The CDR3 nucleotides read TGTGCCAGCAGCCCGTTCGGGGCTTCACCCCTCCACTTT. Translation gives CASSPFGASPLHF.

The rearrangement joins TRBV6-2 or TRBV6-3 to TRBJ1-4; weak D call: TRBD1 (5 bases). The CDR3 totals 15 residues. Trimming took off 4 bases at V and 6 bases at J, with 15 bases between the two ends. CDR1 and CDR2 from the germline V gene are MNHEY and SVGEGT. As DNA, the CDR3 is TGTGCCAGCAGTTCTCCCCGGACGGGGGATGAAAAACTGTTTTTT. Protein sequence: CASSSPRTGDEKLFF.

This chain connects TRBV2 to TRBJ2-2; the D is unclear. The V end was cut by 7 bases, the J end by 5 bases, with 14 bases between. There are 14 residues in the CDR3. Germline V gene data show CDR1 as SNHLY and CDR2 as FYNNEI. The CDR3: CASKMPSGTGELFF. The CDR3 bases are TGTGCCAGCAAAATGCCCTCGGGTACCGGGGAGCTGTTTTTT.